Listed below are T cell receptor beta chains from one sample, sequenced in a study of shared clonotypes between healthy human individuals. Some clones are missing from TCRdb's copy, which holds only in-frame ones; the method was immunoSEQ multiplex PCR. The sample shows some 1.4 million clones, approximately 97% of them seen only once. The sequencing sample was made of naive CD4+ T cells sorted from blood. Receptor source: a man aged 25 to 40 in good health. The CDR3 runs from the conserved cysteine through the conserved F or W. The order of the fields is clone size, J gene, D gene, V gene, CDR3 protein, CDR3 DNA. The D gene is left open where the match is weak. Clone size is stated in some rows and not others, as once, few, many or a class when expanded.

-	TRBJ2-1	-	TRBV29-1	CSAPGYDEQFF	TGCAGCGCCCCAGGGTACGATGAGCAGTTCTTC
-	TRBJ2-1	TRBD2	TRBV28	CASSLLAGGPRFF	TGTGCCAGCAGCCTACTAGCGGGAGGCCCCAGGTTCTTC
-	TRBJ2-2	TRBD1	TRBV4-3	CASSQESRGRPAGELFF	TGCGCCAGCAGCCAAGAAAGTAGGGGGCGCCCCGCCGGGGAGCTGTTTTTT
-	TRBJ2-1	-	TRBV5-4	CASSLTLSSYNEQFF	TGTGCCAGCAGCCTGACCCTTAGCTCCTACAATGAGCAGTTCTTC
-	TRBJ2-7	-	TRBV7-2	CASSFGLVAPGGEYEQYF	TGTGCCAGCAGCTTTGGCCTAGTTGCGCCGGGTGGAGAATACGAGCAGTACTTC
-	TRBJ1-2	TRBD1	TRBV7-9	CASSLAWDRGNYGYTF	TGTGCCAGCAGCTTAGCCTGGGACAGGGGGAACTATGGCTACACCTTC
-	TRBJ2-5	-	TRBV29-1	CSVGTDSTRAPQYF	TGCAGCGTCGGAACCGACAGCACAAGGGCGCCCCAGTACTTC
-	TRBJ2-1	-	TRBV5-1	CASSFYGPEQFF	TGCGCCAGCAGCTTTTACGGGCCAGAGCAGTTCTTC
-	TRBJ2-3	-	TRBV27	CASSPSPQATLTDTQYF	TGTGCCAGCAGTCCATCCCCCCAGGCGACCCTCACAGATACGCAGTATTTT
once	TRBJ2-2	-	TRBV18	CASSPGKVELFF	TGTGCCAGCTCACCCGGCAAGGTAGAGCTGTTTTTT
-	TRBJ2-6	TRBD1	TRBV2	CASRQGALGANVLTF	TGTGCCAGCAGGCAGGGGGCGCTGGGGGCCAACGTCCTGACTTTC
-	TRBJ2-7	-	TRBV6-6	CASRPQLVIRYEQYF	TGTGCCAGCAGACCCCAATTGGTCATTAGGTACGAGCAGTACTTC
once	TRBJ2-5	-	TRBV18	CASSPPRAGWETQYF	TGTGCCAGCTCACCACCGAGGGCAGGGTGGGAGACCCAGTACTTC
-	TRBJ2-2	TRBD2	TRBV9	CASSAPGLAGSSTGELFF	TGTGCCAGCAGCGCACCGGGACTAGCGGGATCGAGCACCGGGGAGCTGTTTTTT
once	TRBJ2-1	TRBD1	TRBV4-3	CASSRRDRGLNEQFF	TGCGCCAGCAGCCGCCGGGACAGGGGGCTCAATGAGCAGTTCTTC
-	TRBJ2-7	-	TRBV6-1	CASSEYAYEQYF	TGTGCCAGCAGTGAATATGCCTACGAGCAGTACTTC
-	TRBJ2-5	-	TRBV28	CASSFPGVLETQYF	TGTGCCAGCAGTTTCCCGGGCGTCCTAGAGACCCAGTACTTC
once	TRBJ2-7	TRBD2	TRBV7-9	CASSFLAGGYEQYF	TGTGCCAGCAGCTTTCTAGCGGGAGGGTACGAGCAGTACTTC
few	TRBJ2-1	-	TRBV5-1	CASSLVLDPFNEQFF	TGCGCCAGCAGCTTGGTTTTGGACCCGTTTAATGAGCAGTTCTTC
-	TRBJ2-3	TRBD2	TRBV7-9	CASSLSVGGSTDTQYF	TGTGCCAGCAGCTTATCAGTGGGAGGGAGCACAGATACGCAGTATTTT
-	TRBJ2-7	TRBD2	TRBV18	CASSPAGGGLAGIDEQYF	TGTGCCAGCTCACCAGCGGGGGGCGGACTAGCGGGAATTGACGAGCAGTACTTC
-	TRBJ1-5	-	TRBV10-3	CAISDRGYQPQHF	TGTGCCATCAGTGATAGGGGTTATCAGCCCCAGCATTTT
-	TRBJ2-2	-	TRBV14	CASSQVAGTTGELFF	TGTGCCAGCAGCCAAGTTGCGGGAACCACCGGGGAGCTGTTTTTT
-	TRBJ2-7	TRBD2	TRBV2	CASSRLAGAYEQYF	TGTGCCAGCAGCCGACTAGCGGGAGCCTACGAGCAGTACTTC
-	TRBJ2-7	-	TRBV5-6	CASSLVFQARDEQYF	TGTGCCAGCAGCTTGGTCTTTCAGGCCCGGGACGAGCAGTACTTC
-	TRBJ2-7	-	TRBV21-1	CASRFRDRGHDLVYEQYF	TGTGCCAGCAGATTCCGGGACAGGGGCCATGACCTCGTTTACGAGCAGTACTTC
-	TRBJ1-4	TRBD1	TRBV28	CASSPGGEEKLFF	TGTGCCAGCAGTCCAGGGGGCGAGGAAAAACTGTTTTTT
-	TRBJ2-7	TRBD2	TRBV27	CASSYAGGAGEQYF	TGTGCCAGCAGTTACGCGGGAGGAGCGGGGGAGCAGTACTTC
-	TRBJ2-2	-	TRBV5-6	CASSLVDRRNTGELFF	TGTGCCAGCAGCTTGGTCGACAGGAGGAACACCGGGGAGCTGTTTTTT
-	TRBJ2-1	TRBD2	TRBV5-1	CASSIGLAPSYNEQFF	TGCGCCAGCAGTATTGGACTAGCGCCCTCCTACAATGAGCAGTTCTTC
once	TRBJ2-7	-	TRBV5-6	CASSSPREQYF	TGTGCCAGCAGCTCGCCGCGGGAGCAGTACTTC
-	TRBJ2-1	-	TRBV5-1	CASSPRGSRGGNEQFF	TGCGCCAGCAGCCCCCGGGGTAGTCGGGGTGGCAATGAGCAGTTCTTC
-	TRBJ2-2	-	TRBV5-6	CASSLAPVTGELFF	TGTGCCAGCAGTCTGGCTCCGGTCACCGGGGAGCTGTTTTTT
-	TRBJ2-7	TRBD1	TRBV5-1	CASSAGQGVSYEQYF	TGCGCCAGCAGCGCAGGACAGGGGGTCTCCTACGAGCAGTACTTC
-	TRBJ2-7	TRBD1	TRBV10-3	CAISMGQGGEQYF	TGTGCCATCAGTATGGGACAGGGCGGCGAGCAGTACTTC
once	TRBJ2-5	-	TRBV2	CASIIVGTGNQETQYF	TGTGCCAGCATCATAGTCGGCACAGGCAACCAAGAGACCCAGTACTTC
-	TRBJ2-1	TRBD2	TRBV18	CASSSGLDNEQFF	TGTGCCAGCTCGTCGGGACTAGACAATGAGCAGTTCTTC
once	TRBJ2-5	TRBD2	TRBV9	CASSVTSGNPETQYF	TGTGCCAGCAGCGTGACTAGCGGGAACCCCGAGACCCAGTACTTC
-	TRBJ2-7	TRBD2	TRBV28	CASQGTRKAYEQYF	TGTGCCAGCCAAGGGACTAGAAAGGCCTACGAGCAGTACTTC
-	TRBJ2-7	TRBD2	TRBV5-4	CASSQRTSGRGYEQYF	TGTGCCAGCAGCCAAAGAACTAGCGGGAGAGGATACGAGCAGTACTTC
-	TRBJ1-3	-	TRBV19	CASSTHTGRSSHGNTIYF	TGTGCCAGTAGTACACATACGGGACGCAGTTCTCATGGAAACACCATATATTTT